This T cell receptor beta chain was documented in a study of cytomegalovirus exposure and HLA in healthy donors. As to this clone: Its specificity is not known.

The PCR was carried out with 60 Vbeta primers and 13 Jbeta primers. Some clones are missing from TCRdb's copy, which holds only in-frame ones; the method was immunoSEQ multiplex PCR. The sample lists 130,000 or so clones; about three quarters were seen once. V dropped 3 bases and J dropped 4; count of bases not matched to a gene: 2. The CDR3 has 13 residues. The germline gives CDR1 SGHNT, CDR2 YENEEA. Study conclusions and caveats: Rare TCR sequences predominated, though certain public TCRs were found in many donors.

The chain is built from TRBV11-3 and TRBJ1-1, with 7 bases that match TRBD1. The source of this sequence is a man aged 40-49 years in good health and CMV-seronegative. Material: PBMCs. The chain's CDR3 is CASSFQGGTEAFF. The CDR3 bases are TGTGCCAGCAGCTTTCAGGGGGGCACTGAAGCTTTCTTT.